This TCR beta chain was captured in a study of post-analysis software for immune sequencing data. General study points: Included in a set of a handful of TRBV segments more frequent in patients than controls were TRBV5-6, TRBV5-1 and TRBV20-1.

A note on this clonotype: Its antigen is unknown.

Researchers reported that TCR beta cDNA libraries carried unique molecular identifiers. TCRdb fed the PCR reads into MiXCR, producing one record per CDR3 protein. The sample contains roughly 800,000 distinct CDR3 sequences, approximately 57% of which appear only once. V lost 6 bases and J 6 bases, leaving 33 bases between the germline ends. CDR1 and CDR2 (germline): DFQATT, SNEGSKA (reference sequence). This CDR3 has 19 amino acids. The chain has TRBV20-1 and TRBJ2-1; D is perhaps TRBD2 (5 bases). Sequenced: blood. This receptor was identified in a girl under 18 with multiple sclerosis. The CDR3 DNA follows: TGCAGTGCCTGGAGCCGGGCCCATTTTAACGGAGGTCGAGGCAATGAGCAGTTCTTC. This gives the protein CSAWSRAHFNGGRGNEQFF.